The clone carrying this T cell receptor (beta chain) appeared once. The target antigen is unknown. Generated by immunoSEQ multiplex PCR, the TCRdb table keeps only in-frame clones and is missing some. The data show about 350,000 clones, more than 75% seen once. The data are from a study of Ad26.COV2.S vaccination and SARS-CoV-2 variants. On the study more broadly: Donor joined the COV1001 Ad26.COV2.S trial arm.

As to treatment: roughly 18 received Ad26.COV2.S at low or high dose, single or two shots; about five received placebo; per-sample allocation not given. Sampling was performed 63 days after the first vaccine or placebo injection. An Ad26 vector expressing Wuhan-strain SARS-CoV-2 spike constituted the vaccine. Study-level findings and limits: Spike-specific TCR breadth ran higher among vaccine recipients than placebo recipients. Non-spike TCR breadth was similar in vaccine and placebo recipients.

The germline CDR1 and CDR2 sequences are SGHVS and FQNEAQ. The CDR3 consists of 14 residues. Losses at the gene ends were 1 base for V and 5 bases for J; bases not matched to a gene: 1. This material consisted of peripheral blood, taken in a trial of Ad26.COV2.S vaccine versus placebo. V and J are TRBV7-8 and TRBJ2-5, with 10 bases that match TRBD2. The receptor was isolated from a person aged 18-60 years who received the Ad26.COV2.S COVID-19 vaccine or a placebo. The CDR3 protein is CASSLVGLAETQYF. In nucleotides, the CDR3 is TGTGCCAGCAGCTTAGTGGGACTAGCGGAGACCCAGTACTTC.